This T cell receptor (beta chain) was found in a study of CD8 T cells in Susac syndrome. The RNA input was about 0.5 to 1 ug, and it was reverse transcribed with random hexamers. TCRdb independently ran MiXCR on the immunoSEQ multiplex PCR reads; one entry per CDR3 protein. The table records 100,000 to 150,000 distinct CDR3 sequences, approximately 95% of them present only once. The germline V and J ends were trimmed by 8 bases and 8 bases, with 28 bases remaining between them. The CDR3 sequence is 17 residues long. Germline V CDR1 and CDR2: SNHLY, FYNNEI. The sequence derives from a human donor with multiple sclerosis. Sequencing used CD8+ T cells from PBMCs. The rearrangement uses TRBV2 and TRBJ2-1; either TRBD1 or TRBD2 may fit D (6 bases each). CDR3 DNA sequence: TGTGCCAGCGGCCTGTCCAGGGCGGCTGTTCGGGGGCATGAGCAGTTCTTC. Its protein is CASGLSRAAVRGHEQFF.